The clone carrying this TCR beta chain was picked up many times. The germline V and J ends were trimmed by 4 bases and 4 bases, with 12 bases remaining between them. Germline values: CDR1 SGHRS, CDR2 YFSETQ. The CDR3 has 14 residues. This sample is part of a study of T cells in Graves' hyperthyroidism and ophthalmopathy. Any patient presenting with uncontrolled infection, other autoimmune disease, pregnancy or lactation was left out. It was RNA transcripts that yielded the amplified TCR beta CDR3 regions. HTBI primers were employed in a first-round RT-PCR of the TCR CDR3. TCRdb used MiXCR to reprocess the multiplex PCR reads, holding one entry per CDR3 protein. The sample comprises about 480,000 distinct CDR3 sequences, approximately 23% of which are singletons, and about 53% rests with the top ten.

The genes are TRBV5-1 and TRBJ1-5; TRBD1 might be the D (6 bases). The clonotype comes from a woman aged 70-85 years with Graves' ophthalmopathy. Input material: blood. DNA for the CDR3: TGCGCCAGCAGCCCAGGACAGCTGAATCAGCCCCAGCATTTT. This translates into CASSPGQLNQPQHF.